This T cell receptor beta chain was recorded in a study of T cell responses to AZD1222 COVID-19 vaccine. Germline V gene data show CDR1 as MNHNY and CDR2 as SVGAGI (reference sequence). The junction had 6 bases not matched to a gene; V was cut back by 4 bases and J by 7 bases. The CDR3 is 13 amino acids. TCRdb's table, derived via immunoSEQ multiplex PCR, lists solely in-frame clones and lacks some. The sample consists of roughly 130,000 clones, 80% to 95% of them appearing once. The receptor was isolated from an adult who received the AZD1222 COVID-19 vaccine. Material: peripheral blood, obtained 28 days after the second AZD1222 dose. The rearrangement joins TRBV6-6 to TRBJ1-2; TRBD1 matches 7 bases. This chain's CDR3 is CASSSTGSSGYTF. The CDR3 DNA reads as TGTGCCAGCAGTTCGACAGGGTCGAGTGGCTACACCTTC.